This TCR beta chain is from a study of CD8 T cells in ankylosing spondylitis. Broader study findings: Blood of patients with ankylosing spondylitis appeared to be characterized by a TCR beta motif of 8 or 9 highly homologous variants. A subset of motif variants has previously been described in the synovial fluid and blood of reactive arthritis. Researchers reportedly found disease-linked clones significantly enriched in matched ankylosing spondylitis synovial fluid.

Concerning this clonotype: Its antigen is unknown.

Making the TCR beta libraries involved quantitative 5'-RACE with molecular barcodes. TCRdb re-analysed the 5' RACE reads in MiXCR, keeping a single row per CDR3 protein. The data show about 250,000 distinct CDR3 sequences, roughly a third seen once. Sequenced input: blood, either unsorted or a sorted T cell fraction (not recorded which). This clonotype was sampled from a male donor with ankylosing spondylitis or in good health (not recorded which).

CDR3 in DNA: TGTGCCAGCAGCCAAGGCAGGCGGGACGAGCAGTACTTC. This codes for CASSQGRRDEQYF. The V gene is TRBV3-1, the J gene TRBJ2-7; D possibly corresponds to TRBD2 (5 bases). Germline CDR1 LGHDT, CDR2 YNNKEL (reference sequence). The V end lost 1 base, the J end lost 5 bases, and 9 bases lay between the germline ends. The CDR3 consists of 13 residues.